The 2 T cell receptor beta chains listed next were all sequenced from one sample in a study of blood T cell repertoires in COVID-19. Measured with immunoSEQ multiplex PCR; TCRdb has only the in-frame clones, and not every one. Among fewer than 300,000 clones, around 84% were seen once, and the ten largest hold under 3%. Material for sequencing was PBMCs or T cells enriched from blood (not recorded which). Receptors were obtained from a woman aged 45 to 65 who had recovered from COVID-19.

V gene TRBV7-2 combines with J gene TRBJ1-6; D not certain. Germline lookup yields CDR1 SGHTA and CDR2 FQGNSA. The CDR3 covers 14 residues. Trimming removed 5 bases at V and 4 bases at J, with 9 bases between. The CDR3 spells CASSAQVYNSPLHF. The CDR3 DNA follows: TGTGCCAGCAGCGCCCAGGTGTATAATTCACCCCTCCACTTT.

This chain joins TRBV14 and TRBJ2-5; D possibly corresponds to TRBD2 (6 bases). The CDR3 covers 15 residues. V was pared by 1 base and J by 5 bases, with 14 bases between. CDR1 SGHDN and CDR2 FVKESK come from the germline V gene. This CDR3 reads CASSQVRGVGETQYF. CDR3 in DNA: TGTGCCAGCAGCCAAGTTCGCGGGGTTGGTGAGACCCAGTACTTC.